This TCR beta chain was observed in a study of memory CD4+ T cells and cytomegalovirus serostatus. The sort gate was single viable CD3+CD4+CD8-CD45RO+ cells for memory CD4+ T cells. Total CD4+ T cells were enriched by CD4 positive selection. Study-level results: The CMV-associated TCR signature appears largely within the CD4+ memory repertoire.

On this clone: What it binds is unknown.

Germline values: CDR1 GTSNPN, CDR2 SVGIG (reference sequence). The CDR3 contains 14 residues. V was shortened by 2 bases and J by 1 base, with 9 bases between the two germline ends. Assay: immunoSEQ multiplex PCR; the TCRdb copy retains only in-frame clones and omits some. The sample lists about 82,000 clones, approximately 80% occurring once. V is TRBV30 and J is TRBJ2-1, with D perhaps matching TRBD2 (6 bases). The receptor's source is an adult in good health and CMV-seronegative. The source material was memory CD4+ T cells from blood. CDR3 loop: CAWSSGRSYNEQFF. Written as DNA, the CDR3 is TGTGCCTGGAGTAGCGGGCGATCCTACAATGAGCAGTTCTTC.